This entry lists 17 T cell receptor beta chains sequenced from one sample in a study of T cell responses to AZD1222 COVID-19 vaccine. The assay was immunoSEQ multiplex PCR, and TCRdb's table has in-frame clones only and misses some. The sample holds about 180,000 clones; roughly nine tenths are singletons and the top ten take 1.5% to 2%. Material: peripheral blood, obtained on day 0 of AZD1222 vaccination. The receptors derive from an adult in good health.

Only a few counts were recorded for this clone. The chain joins TRBV6-2 or TRBV6-3 to TRBJ1-5, with TRBD1 matching over 8 bases. Germline lookup yields CDR1 MNHEY and CDR2 SVGEGT. The CDR3 extends over 15 amino acids. J gave up 6 bases and V 6 bases, and 10 bases lay outside the gene matches. The CDR3 sequence: CASRPAGGESQPQHF. The CDR3 nucleotides are TGTGCCAGCAGACCTGCAGGGGGCGAGAGTCAGCCCCAGCATTTT.

The chain employs TRBV27 and TRBJ1-2, with D tentatively TRBD1 (6 bases). The CDR3 length is 15 residues. Trimming removed 5 bases at V and 3 bases at J, with 16 bases between. Germline V lookup: CDR1 MNHEY, CDR2 SMNVEV (reference sequence). CDR3 residues: CASSPWTAGDYGYTF. The DNA of the CDR3 is TGTGCCAGCAGTCCATGGACAGCCGGGGACTATGGCTACACCTTC.

This rearrangement joins TRBV30 to TRBJ1-1; possible D gene TRBD1, 6 bases. Germline CDR1 and CDR2: GTSNPN and SVGIG (reference sequence). This CDR3 contains 14 residues. V lost 2 bases and J lost 5, with 15 bases in between. CDR3 loop: CAWSISTGITEAFF. DNA for the CDR3: TGTGCCTGGAGTATCTCAACAGGGATTACTGAAGCTTTCTTT.

This chain links TRBV7-3 with TRBJ2-1, with D tentatively TRBD2 (6 bases). V was shortened by 1 base and J by 9 bases, with 16 bases between the two germline ends. CDR3 length equals 15 residues. Looked up from germline, CDR1 is SGHTA and CDR2 is FQGTGA. The CDR3 protein is CASSLRDSPVVEQFF. The CDR3 coding sequence is TGTGCCAGCAGCTTAAGGGACTCCCCCGTTGTTGAGCAGTTCTTC.

The V and J genes are TRBV9 and TRBJ2-1, with TRBD2 matching 8 bases. The germline V gene encodes CDR1 SGDLS and CDR2 YYNGEE. CDR3 length: 15 residues. V gave up 1 base and J gave up 2 bases; unmatched junction bases: 2. CDR3 protein: CASSVSGRTYNEQFF. In DNA, the CDR3 is TGTGCCAGCAGCGTAAGCGGGAGAACCTACAATGAGCAGTTCTTC.

This chain connects TRBV28 to TRBJ1-1; no reliable D call. This CDR3 spans 13 amino acids. In germline, CDR1 is MDHEN, CDR2 SYDVKM. The V end was cut by 6 bases, the J end by 8 bases, with 16 bases between. CDR3 DNA: TGTGCCAGCAGCTTCCTCGGCCTACCAGAAGCTTTCTTT. Translated: CASSFLGLPEAFF.

A single count supports this clone. V is TRBV7-6 and J is TRBJ1-5; maybe TRBD1 (6 bases). Germline loops: CDR1 SGHVS, CDR2 FNYEAQ. The CDR3 spans 15 residues. V dropped 5 bases and J dropped 6 bases, with 17 bases sitting between them. The CDR3 spells CASSPEGGRGQPQHF. CDR3 nucleotide sequence: TGTGCCAGCAGCCCAGAGGGGGGCCGTGGTCAGCCCCAGCATTTT.

V usage is TRBV19 and J usage is TRBJ1-6; D unclear. The V end lost 4 bases, the J end lost 4 bases, and 11 bases lay between the germline ends. CDR1 and CDR2 (germline): LNHDA, SQIVND (reference sequence). The CDR3 is 15 amino acids. DNA for the CDR3: TGTGCCAGTAGTACCGAACAGAGATATAATTCACCCCTCCACTTT. Its translation: CASSTEQRYNSPLHF.

This rearrangement joins TRBV7-9 to TRBJ1-6, with 7 bases that match TRBD1. V dropped 3 bases and J dropped 9; count of bases not matched to a gene: 8. This CDR3 has 15 residues. CDR1 is SEHNR, CDR2 FQNEAQ, per germline (reference sequence). Written as DNA, the CDR3 is TGTGCCAGCAGCTTTAAGGGGGCAGGGTTTTCACCCCTCCACTTT. This translates into CASSFKGAGFSPLHF. Based on the CDR3 plus reference TRBV7-9 and TRBJ1-6, the full variable domain is DTGVSQNPRHKITKRGQNVTFRCDPISEHNRLYWYRQTLGQGPEFLTYFQNEAQLEKSRLLSDRFSAERPKGSFSTLEIQRTEQGDSAMYLCASSFKGAGFSPLHFGNGTRLTVT.

The chain couples TRBV7-6 to TRBJ2-3; tentatively, D is TRBD1 (5 bases). The CDR3 loop spans 14 amino acids. Germline-derived CDR1 and CDR2 are SGHVS and FNYEAQ. The V end was cut by 5 bases, the J end by 5 bases, with 14 bases between. In DNA form, the CDR3 reads TGTGCCAGCAGCCCGATGGGGCGGAGAGATACGCAGTATTTT. Translated, it gives CASSPMGRRDTQYF. The complete variable domain, with remaining parts taken from reference TRBV7-6 and TRBJ2-3, reads GAGVSQSPRYKVTKRGQDVALRCDPISGHVSLYWYRQALGQGPEFLTYFNYEAQQDKSGLPNDRFSAERPEGSISTLTIQRTEQRDSAMYRCASSPMGRRDTQYFGPGTRLTVL.

The chain recombines TRBV4-1 with TRBJ2-1, with D possibly called TRBD1 or TRBD2 (5 bases each). The germline V gene encodes CDR1 MGHRA and CDR2 YSYEKL. This CDR3 is 15 amino acids long. V shed 6 bases and J shed 4 bases, with 16 bases lying between them. CDR3 region: CASSLRDGIYNEQFF. CDR3 DNA sequence: TGCGCCAGCAGTCTCCGGGACGGTATATACAATGAGCAGTTCTTC.

Only one count was recorded for this clone. This chain joins TRBV13 and TRBJ2-2, with 10 bases that match TRBD2. CDR3 length: 16 residues. Germline trimming cut 1 base from V and 7 bases from J; bases unmatched to any gene: 6. Per germline, CDR1 PRHDT and CDR2 FYEKMQ (reference sequence). The CDR3 DNA is TGTGCCAGCAGCTTAGTAAGGCTAGCGGGAGTCGGGGAGCTGTTTTTT. This translates into CASSLVRLAGVGELFF.

The rearrangement joins TRBV7-2 to TRBJ2-1, with D possibly TRBD2 on 5 matching bases. The CDR3 is made up of 16 amino acids. V lost 5 bases, J lost 5 bases, and 19 bases lay in between. Germline values: CDR1 SGHTA, CDR2 FQGNSA. The DNA of the CDR3 is TGTGCCAGCAGCGTGGAGAGTCAGCGGAACCACAATGAGCAGTTCTTC. Translated, it gives CASSVESQRNHNEQFF.

This clone was detected only once. The chain couples TRBV7-9 to TRBJ1-1; D remains ambiguous. The CDR3 is 14 residues long. CDR1 is SEHNR, CDR2 FQNEAQ, per germline (reference sequence). V was clipped by 3 bases and J by 3 bases, with 11 bases between them. The chain's CDR3 is CASSFGRSDTEAFF. DNA for the CDR3: TGTGCCAGCAGCTTCGGTAGGTCTGACACTGAAGCTTTCTTT. Full variable domain (missing parts from reference TRBV7-9 and TRBJ1-1): DTGVSQNPRHKITKRGQNVTFRCDPISEHNRLYWYRQTLGQGPEFLTYFQNEAQLEKSRLLSDRFSAERPKGSFSTLEIQRTEQGDSAMYLCASSFGRSDTEAFFGQGTRLTVV.

Concerning this clone: Germline is not matched at one junction end, which may reflect a read error. This rearrangement joins TRBV10-3 to TRBJ2-5; 11 nucleotides line up with TRBD1. The CDR3 sequence is 13 residues long. Germline V gene sequence: CDR1 ENHRY, CDR2 SYGVKD. This chain's CDR3 is CAISAGQGESQYF. The CDR3 nucleotides are TGTGCCATCAGTGCGGGACAGGGGGAGAGCCAGTACTTC.

The V call is TRBV5-1, the J call TRBJ1-1; D possibly corresponds to TRBD1 (5 bases). The CDR3 has 17 amino acids. Germline CDR1 reads SGHRS; CDR2 reads YFSETQ. The ends were cut back, 0 bases at V and 0 bases at J, with 15 bases in the middle. The DNA for the CDR3 is TGCGCCAGCAGCTTGGCGAGACAGAGAATTATGAACACTGAAGCTTTCTTT. It is translated as CASSLARQRIMNTEAFF. Full variable domain (outside the CDR3, taken from reference TRBV5-1 and TRBJ1-1): KAGVTQTPRYLIKTRGQQVTLSCSPISGHRSVSWYQQTPGQGLQFLFEYFSETQRNKGNFPGRFSGRQFSNSRSEMNVSTLELGDSALYLCASSLARQRIMNTEAFFGQGTRLTVV.

The rearrangement joins TRBV6-5 to TRBJ2-1; perhaps TRBD2 as D (5 bases). Germline V gene lookup returns CDR1 MNHEY and CDR2 SVGAGI. CDR3 length: 14 residues. Trimming removed 7 bases at V and 0 bases at J, with 10 bases between. The CDR3 region is CASIEGSSYNEQFF. The DNA of the CDR3 is TGTGCCAGCATCGAGGGAAGCTCCTACAATGAGCAGTTCTTC.